This record looks at one T cell receptor (beta chain) sequence and its context. Its antigen is unknown. The data were taken from a study of cytomegalovirus exposure and HLA in healthy donors. Findings and limits, study-wide: Using a false discovery rate of 0.05, a later analysis showed that approximately 17,000 TCR beta sequences were associated with HLA alleles. Analyzed later, association rates of TCRs varied across HLA loci, with DRB1 most and HLA-C fewest.

The PCR was carried out with 60 Vbeta primers and 13 Jbeta primers. Sequencing was performed with immunoSEQ multiplex PCR; in TCRdb, only in-frame clones are kept and a portion is missing. The table lists about 140,000 clones, more than 75% of them singletons. With 0 bases clipped from V and 4 bases from J, the junction kept 12 bases outside the gene matches. CDR3 length: 17 residues. In germline, CDR1 is SGHTA, CDR2 FQGNSA. The specimen was PBMCs. The receptor was derived from a man aged 25 to 45 in good health and CMV-seronegative. This chain connects TRBV7-2 to TRBJ2-7, with 7 bases that match TRBD2. CDR3 sequence (DNA): TGTGCCAGCAGCTTAGCCGCTCTAGCGGACCGAGGATACGAGCAGTACTTC. It specifies CASSLAALADRGYEQYF.